This T cell receptor (beta chain) was found in a study of tumor and adjacent non-tumor tissue in lung cancer. TCRbeta libraries were built with three rounds of nested PCR, modified from ARM-PCR. Each CDR3 protein gets one entry after TCRdb re-called the multiplex PCR reads with MiXCR. This repertoire shows 90,000 to 100,000 distinct CDR3 sequences, 80% found once; its top ten account for about 30%. Comments on this clonotype: The junction departs from germline at one end; a sequencing error may be responsible.

No cell sorting was done before RNA was extracted from the tissue. The normal lung tissue was taken more than 3 cm from the tumor edge. The CDR3 totals 14 residues. Germline V gene lookup returns CDR1 MNHNY and CDR2 SVGAGI (reference sequence). V is TRBV6-6 and J is TRBJ1-5; D is unresolved. The sequenced sample consisted of distant non-tumor lung tissue. This sequence originates from a man in his 60s with small cell lung cancer. The CDR3: CASSRYGGGQPQDF. CDR3 bases: TGTGCCAGCAGTCGGTACGGTGGAGGCCAGCCCCAAGATTTT.